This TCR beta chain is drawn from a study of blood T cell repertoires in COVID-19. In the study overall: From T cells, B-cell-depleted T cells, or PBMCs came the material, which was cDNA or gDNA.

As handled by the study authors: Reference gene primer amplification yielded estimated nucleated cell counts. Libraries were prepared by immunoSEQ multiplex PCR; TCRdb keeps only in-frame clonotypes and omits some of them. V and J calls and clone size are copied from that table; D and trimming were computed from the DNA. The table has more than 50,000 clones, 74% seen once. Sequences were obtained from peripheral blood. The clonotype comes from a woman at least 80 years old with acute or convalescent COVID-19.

CDR3 region: CASSPRGSNTGELFF. CDR3 nucleotide sequence: TGCGCCAGCAGCCCCCGAGGGTCGAACACCGGGGAGCTGTTTTTT. The chain couples TRBV5-1 to TRBJ2-2; the D gene is possibly TRBD2 (5 bases). From germline, CDR1 is SGHRS and CDR2 YFSETQ. V lost 4 bases, J lost 0 bases, and 10 bases lay in between. The CDR3 covers 15 residues.